This T cell receptor beta chain was observed in a study of cytotoxic CD8 clonotypes in ibrutinib-treated CLL. Study-wide background: The patients, under twelve relapsed/refractory and 15 treatment-naive, included approximately 17 who were IGHV unmutated.

The CDR3 has 13 residues. The germline V gene has CDR1 SGHRS and CDR2 YFSETQ. V lost 5 bases and J 1 base, leaving 8 bases between the germline ends. Sequencing was performed with immunoSEQ multiplex PCR; in TCRdb, only in-frame clones are kept and a portion is missing. The sample carries roughly 220,000 clones, 75% to 85% recorded once. Study-wide results and caveats: Sampling schedules were unmatched across sustained-remission and progressing patients. At baseline, clonality was higher than in age-matched healthy donors and correlated with CD8+ counts. An increase in clonality occurred at ibrutinib response, followed by a return toward baseline at progression.

Remarks on this clone: Its antigen is as yet unknown.

Sample: PBMCs, taken after 12 months of ibrutinib treatment. The chain combines TRBV5-1 with TRBJ2-3; no definite D call. The sequence was obtained from a human donor with chronic lymphocytic leukemia. In DNA, the CDR3 is TGCGCCAGCAGATCGCAGGGCACAGATACGCAGTATTTT. The encoded protein is CASRSQGTDTQYF. The variable domain in full, completed from reference TRBV5-1 and TRBJ2-3, reads KAGVTQTPRYLIKTRGQQVTLSCSPISGHRSVSWYQQTPGQGLQFLFEYFSETQRNKGNFPGRFSGRQFSNSRSEMNVSTLELGDSALYLCASRSQGTDTQYFGPGTRLTVL.